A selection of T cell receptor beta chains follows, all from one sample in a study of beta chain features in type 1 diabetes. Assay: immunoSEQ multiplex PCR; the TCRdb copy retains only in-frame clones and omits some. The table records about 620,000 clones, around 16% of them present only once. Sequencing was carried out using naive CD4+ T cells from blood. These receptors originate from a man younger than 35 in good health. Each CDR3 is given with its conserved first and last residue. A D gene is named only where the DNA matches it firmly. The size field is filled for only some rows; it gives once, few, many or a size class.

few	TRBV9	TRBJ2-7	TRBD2	TGTGCCAGCAGCGTAGGACTAGCGGGGATGTCTGGAGTTTACGAGCAGTACTTC	CASSVGLAGMSGVYEQYF
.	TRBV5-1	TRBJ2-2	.	TGCGCCAGCAGCCCGAAGGGGACGGACGCCGGGGAGCTGTTTTTT	CASSPKGTDAGELFF
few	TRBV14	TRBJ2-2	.	TGTGCCAGCAGCAAGGGACTTAACACCGGGGAGCTGTTTTTT	CASSKGLNTGELFF
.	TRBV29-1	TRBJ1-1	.	TGCAGCGTTGAAGTGGATGGACCGAGGGAAGCTTTCTTT	CSVEVDGPREAFF
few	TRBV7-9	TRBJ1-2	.	TGTGCCAGCAGCTTAGAGTCTGCAGGGACTCGGTATGGCTACACCTTC	CASSLESAGTRYGYTF
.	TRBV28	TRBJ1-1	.	TGTGCCAGCACCTTAAACACTGAAGCTTTCTTT	CASTLNTEAFF
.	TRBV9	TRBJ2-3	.	TGTGCCAGCAGCCCGAGGGGAATCGGCACAGATACGCAGTATTTT	CASSPRGIGTDTQYF
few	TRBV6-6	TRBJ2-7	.	TGTGCCAGCAGTTACGCTAGCACAGATGCCTACGAGCAGTACTTC	CASSYASTDAYEQYF
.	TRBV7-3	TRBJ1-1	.	TGTGCCAGCAGCTGGGAGATGAACACTGAAGCTTTCTTT	CASSWEMNTEAFF
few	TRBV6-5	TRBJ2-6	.	TGTGCCAGCAGTTACGACAGTGCCTCTGGGGCCAACGTCCTGACTTTC	CASSYDSASGANVLTF
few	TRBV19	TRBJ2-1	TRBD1	TGTGCCAGTAGGACCGGACAGGGGAATGAGCAGTTCTTC	CASRTGQGNEQFF
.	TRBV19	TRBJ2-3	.	TGTGCCAGTAGCCAACCCCGGTCTAGCACAGATACGCAGTATTTT	CASSQPRSSTDTQYF